Included here is one T cell receptor (beta chain) sequence, with context. No antigen is known for it. No base qualities exist here, and no much larger clone lies one base off it. Donors were healthy HIV-negative adults with no recently reported acute infections or vaccinations. Every donor was a Caucasian adult living in Nashville, Tennessee, USA. In the unsorted samples, some 100 million PBMCs were counted, and genomic DNA was extracted using the QIAamp DNA Blood Mini kit. Blood was collected by leukapheresis, and PBMCs were isolated by Ficoll-Histopaque density gradient centrifugation and then cryopreserved in liquid nitrogen vapor phase. This specimen comes from a study of shared clonotypes between healthy human individuals (dated by TCRdb to 2018 to 2021). At the level of the whole study: The cohort included a few men and a couple of women between 18 and 49 years of age. Per donor, leukapheresis produced somewhere between about 0.9 and 9.5 billion PBMCs. Blood TCR repertoires of roughly 5 healthy adults were deeply sequenced to estimate repertoire size and the extent of clonotype sharing between individuals. Libraries were prepared and TCR repertoires were sequenced by different laboratories using diverse techniques, in order to increase sequencing depth and limit assay-specific biases. What the research found in general, with its limitations: Sampling was limited to blood, and TCR repertoires in tissue likely differ from TCR repertoires in blood. Because the study included a small number of donors, the genetic and exposure-history diversity represented was limited. Pairwise subsampling led to the expectation that sequencing depth would affect the degree of clonotype sharing among donors.

Using the deep immunoSEQ assay, multiplex PCR amplified TCR CDR3 regions from genomic DNA. For each cell subset, the extracted genomic DNA was distributed evenly across all wells of several immunoSEQ 96-well plates, and each plate served as one replicate. For unsorted PBMC, 300 to 350 ng genomic DNA, equal to 30,000 or so T cell genomes, was loaded into each replicate PCR. Unsorted PBMC genomic DNA was sequenced across ten immunoSEQ deep assay plates. Purified libraries were quantified with a Qubit 3.0 fluorometer, sized on a Bioanalyzer 2100, and re-quantified with the KAPA Library Quantification kit. Every immunoSEQ 96-well plate was sequenced on a separate single-read 150-cycle Illumina NextSeq 550 flow cell. Regarding the original processing steps: Because only junctional sequences without quality scores were contained in the immunoSEQ output, filtering matching that applied to full-length reads could not be performed. To assign V/J genes and CDR3, sequences were annotated against IMGT germline references using PyIR, a Python wrapper for IgBLAST v1.9. Reads were removed for weak V/J assignments (E-value above 1e-6), missing CDR3, stop codons, out-of-frame junctions, or ambiguous translated residues. V3J clonotypes were defined as sequences sharing an identical inferred V gene, J gene, and CDR3 amino acid sequence. Percentage overlap between repertoires was computed as shared unique clonotypes divided by the size of the smaller repertoire. Richness of each repertoire was evaluated using RTK rarefaction, the Chao1 estimator, and Recon v2.1 estimates of unobserved clonotypes. As stored in TCRdb, this immuneACCESS dataset retains in-frame rearrangements with V and J assigned. A fraction of the clones does not appear; measured against another copy, unresolved V genes explain less than half of the discrepancy, and the remainder lacks a known reason. V, J and clone size are those of that table, while D and trimming were read from the DNA. The sample table shows some 450,000 clones, and approximately 80% are seen once. The ten largest make up around 12% of the sample.

V ends up 7 bases short and J 4 bases short, with an unmatched junction base count of 4. From a lookup of the germline V gene, CDR1 and CDR2 are MDHEN and SYDVKM. Inclusive of the bounding cysteine and phenylalanine, the CDR3 is 13 residues long. Just CDR3 DNA is preserved here, 39 bases in frame from base 1. The origin of this receptor is a woman aged 40 to 50 in good health. Some clones in this sample may be carry-over from other donors' samples. Sequences were obtained from PBMCs. The chain links TRBV28 with TRBJ2-5; 9 central nucleotides agree with TRBD2. The DNA is as follows: TGTGCCAGCACCGCGGGAGGGAGAGAGACCCAGTACTTC. It encodes CASTAGGRETQYF.